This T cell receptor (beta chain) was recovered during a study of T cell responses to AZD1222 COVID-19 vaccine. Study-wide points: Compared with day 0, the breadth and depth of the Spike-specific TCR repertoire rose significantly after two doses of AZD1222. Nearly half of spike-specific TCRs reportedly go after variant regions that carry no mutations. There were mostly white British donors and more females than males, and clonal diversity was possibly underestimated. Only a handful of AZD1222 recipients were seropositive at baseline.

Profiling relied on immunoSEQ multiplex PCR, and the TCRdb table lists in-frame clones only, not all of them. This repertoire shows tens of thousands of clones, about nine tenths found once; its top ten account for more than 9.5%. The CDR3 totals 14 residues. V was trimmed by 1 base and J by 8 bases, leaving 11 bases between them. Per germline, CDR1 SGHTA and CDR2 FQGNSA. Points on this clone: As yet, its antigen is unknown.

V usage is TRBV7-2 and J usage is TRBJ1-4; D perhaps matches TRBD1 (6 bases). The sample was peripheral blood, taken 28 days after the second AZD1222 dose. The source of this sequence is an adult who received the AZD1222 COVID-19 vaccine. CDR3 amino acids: CASSLGGRREKLFF. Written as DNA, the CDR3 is TGTGCCAGCAGCTTAGGGGGGCGTCGCGAAAAACTGTTTTTT.